Detailed here is one T cell receptor (beta chain). Its specificity is unknown. Measured with immunoSEQ multiplex PCR; TCRdb has only the in-frame clones, and not every one. The repertoire has about 98,000 clones, roughly 92% of them found once; the top ten carry approximately 2.8%. This sample stems from a study of PD-1 blockade in classical Hodgkin lymphoma. General study results and limits: Although disease activity or prior therapy may be involved, causes of the repertoire differences remain undefined. Before treatment, complete responders showed about the same diversity as newly diagnosed patients. The authors excluded patients who started nivolumab under 1 year after ASCT.

Each patient experienced a relapse that followed autologous stem cell transplantation, and brentuximab vedotin exposure varied. J lost 2 bases, V lost 7 bases, and 9 bases had no gene match. There are 15 residues in the CDR3. The V gene's germline CDR1 is WSHSY and CDR2 SAAADI. The sequence was obtained from a human donor with classical Hodgkin lymphoma. Sequenced here: peripheral blood mononuclear cells (PBMCs), sampled at baseline. The chain carries TRBV10-2 and TRBJ1-2; TRBD1 agrees at 8 bases. CDR3 residues: CASMEGQGLNYGYTF. In DNA, the CDR3 is TGCGCCAGCATGGAAGGACAGGGTTTGAACTATGGCTACACCTTC.